A single sample is the source of the 21 T cell receptor beta chains below, sequenced in a study of TIL therapy for anti-PD-1-resistant metastatic lung cancer. Time point meaning: pre-treatment sample, taken before nivolumab and TIL therapy. The immunoSEQ assay was v3. Data came from immunoSEQ multiplex PCR; TCRdb stores just in-frame clones and leaves some out. Of around 59,000 clones in the sample, around 69% were seen once. The sample consisted of blood, taken at baseline. These TCRs come from a person between 30 and 80 years old with non-small cell lung cancer.

This clone is termed medium-sized. The genes are TRBV19 and TRBJ1-5, with D tentatively TRBD1 (6 bases). The CDR3 is made up of 16 amino acids. Trimming left V 6 bases short and J 5 bases short, with 20 bases between. Germline-derived CDR1 and CDR2 are LNHDA and SQIVND (reference sequence). CDR3 region: CASSPPGQPTDQPQHF. CDR3 sequence (DNA): TGTGCCAGTAGCCCTCCCGGACAGCCTACCGATCAGCCCCAGCATTTT.

The V gene is TRBV6-5, the J gene TRBJ1-5, with a tentative D call TRBD1 (6 bases). With 11 bases removed from V and 5 bases from J, the gap between germline ends came to 19 bases. CDR3 size: 14 residues. Germline V gene data show CDR1 as MNHEY and CDR2 as SVGAGI. This CDR3 reads CAVSGGNGHQPQHF. The DNA of the CDR3 is TGTGCCGTCTCGGGGGGCAATGGTCATCAGCCCCAGCATTTT.

The chain is built from TRBV11-1 and TRBJ1-3; the D is unclear. Germline V gives CDR1 SGHAT, CDR2 FQDESV (reference sequence). There are 14 residues in the CDR3. V lost 3 bases, J lost 2 bases, and 8 bases lay in between. In DNA form, the CDR3 reads TGTGCCAGCAGCTTGTCTACAACTGGAAACACCATATATTTT. Translating gives CASSLSTTGNTIYF.

This clone occurred once. The J gene is TRBJ2-7, the V gene TRBV6-1; a weak D match, TRBD2 (5 bases). Germline V gives CDR1 MNHNS, CDR2 SASEGT. This CDR3 is 14 amino acids long. Trimming removed 6 bases at V and 9 bases at J, with 21 bases between. The CDR3 DNA reads TGTGCCAGCAGCCCAACCGTTTGGGGAGAAGGGCAGTACTTC. Translated, it gives CASSPTVWGEGQYF.

This clone was counted between two and nine times. The gene calls are TRBV6-5 and TRBJ1-1; weak D call: TRBD1 (6 bases). There are 13 residues in the CDR3. Trimming shortened V by 6 bases and J by 11 bases, and 19 bases separated the two germline ends. CDR1 and CDR2 from the germline V gene are MNHEY and SVGAGI. The CDR3: CASSRPGTFSAFF. CDR3 nucleotides: TGTGCCAGCAGCCGTCCCGGGACATTTTCGGCTTTCTTT.

This chain links TRBV5-1 with TRBJ2-3; 13 bases agree with TRBD2. The CDR3 runs 16 residues. Germline CDR1 and CDR2: SGHRS and YFSETQ. Trimming at V came to 4 bases and at J to 2 bases, leaving 4 bases not matched to a gene. In DNA form, the CDR3 reads TGCGCCAGCAGCCCGGGACTAGCGGGGAACACAGATACGCAGTATTTT. This translates into CASSPGLAGNTDTQYF.

This chain connects TRBV5-4 to TRBJ2-3; a weak D match, TRBD2 (5 bases). V was cut by 3 bases and J by 5 bases, with 16 bases left in between. CDR1 is SGHNT, CDR2 YYREEE, per germline (reference sequence). There are 15 residues in the CDR3. Here the CDR3 DNA reads TGTGCCAGCAGCTACAAGGGAGCCGTGGGAGATACGCAGTATTTT. It yields the protein CASSYKGAVGDTQYF.

Only one count was recorded for this clone. The V and J genes are TRBV5-4 and TRBJ1-1; D may be TRBD1 (5 bases). The length of the CDR3 is 13 residues. Trimming cost V 4 bases and J 10 bases, with 17 bases left between them. CDR1 and CDR2 from the germline V gene are SGHNT and YYREEE (reference sequence). This CDR3 reads CASSIRDLGGAFF. CDR3 nucleotides: TGTGCCAGCAGCATCCGGGACCTGGGGGGAGCTTTCTTT.

This chain uses TRBV4-2 with TRBJ2-2; D is unclear. The CDR3 sequence is 15 residues long. V shed 3 bases and J shed 4 bases, with 12 bases lying between them. Germline assignment: CDR1 LGHNA and CDR2 YNFKEQ. DNA of the CDR3: TGTGCCAGCAGCCAGTCGAGTTCCTTCACCGGGGAGCTGTTTTTT. Amino acid sequence: CASSQSSSFTGELFF.

The V call is TRBV6-5, the J call TRBJ1-2; D unresolved. Per the germline V gene, CDR1 is MNHEY and CDR2 is SVGAGI. The V gene lost 9 bases and the J gene lost 0 bases, with 8 bases spanning the gap. The CDR3 has 12 residues. The CDR3 DNA sequence: TGTGCCAGTCGGTCAGCTAACTATGGCTACACCTTC. As protein: CASRSANYGYTF.

The V gene is TRBV6-1, the J gene TRBJ1-5; no firm D call. V was shortened by 8 bases and J by 0 bases, with 14 bases between the two germline ends. The CDR3 has 15 residues. Germline V gene lookup returns CDR1 MNHNS and CDR2 SASEGT. CDR3 region: CASVGLGYSNQPQHF. CDR3 nucleotide sequence: TGTGCCAGCGTCGGGTTGGGCTATAGCAATCAGCCCCAGCATTTT.

The V call is TRBV6-1, the J call TRBJ2-5; no reliable D call. V was pared by 6 bases and J by 1 base, with 9 bases between. There are 13 residues in the CDR3. Germline assignment: CDR1 MNHNS and CDR2 SASEGT. CDR3 in DNA: TGTGCCAGCAGAGCGACCTTCCAAGAGACCCAGTACTTC. Amino acids: CASRATFQETQYF.

This chain connects TRBV2 to TRBJ2-7; D may be TRBD1 (5 bases). CDR1 is SNHLY, CDR2 FYNNEI, per germline. The V and J ends lost 5 bases and 6 bases respectively, with 14 bases between them. The CDR3 is 13 amino acids. The CDR3 sequence: CASSTQAKGEQYF. The CDR3 nucleotides read TGTGCCAGCAGTACACAGGCGAAGGGCGAGCAGTACTTC.

V is TRBV27 and J is TRBJ2-7; weak D call: TRBD2 (5 bases). CDR3 size: 14 residues. V was trimmed by 5 bases and J by 0 bases, leaving 11 bases between them. The V gene's germline CDR1 is MNHEY and CDR2 SMNVEV (reference sequence). The CDR3 nucleotides read TGTGCCAGCAGTAATAAGCGGATCTCCTACGAGCAGTACTTC. Its translation: CASSNKRISYEQYF.

The chain couples TRBV6-5 to TRBJ2-1, with D unresolved. The V and J ends lost 8 bases and 7 bases respectively, with 12 bases between them. This CDR3 is 12 amino acids long. Germline V gene sequence: CDR1 MNHEY, CDR2 SVGAGI. The CDR3 DNA reads TGTGCCAGCCCGCGGATGTGTAATGAGCAGTTCTTC. This codes for CASPRMCNEQFF.

This sequence joins TRBV19 and TRBJ2-6; perhaps TRBD2 as D (5 bases). This CDR3 contains 16 residues. V lost 10 bases and J lost 0, with 16 bases in between. CDR1 LNHDA and CDR2 SQIVND come from the germline V gene (reference sequence). In nucleotides, the CDR3 is TGTGCCACCCGTTTGCGGCGGGCCTCTGGGGCCAACGTCCTGACTTTC. It specifies CATRLRRASGANVLTF.

CDR3 bases: TGTGCCAGCAGCCTATCAGCGGGAGGGTACACAGATACGCAGTATTTT. Protein sequence: CASSLSAGGYTDTQYF. J is TRBJ2-3 and V is TRBV11-2, with 10 nucleotides matching TRBD2. The CDR3 runs to 16 residues. Trimming cost V 5 bases and J 2 bases; bases outside gene matches: 7. In germline, CDR1 is SGHAT, CDR2 FQNNGV.

The chain has TRBV19 and TRBJ2-7; 8 bases fit TRBD2. Trimming at V came to 5 bases and at J to 1 base, leaving 7 bases not matched to a gene. Germline CDR1 is LNHDA and CDR2 is SQIVND (reference sequence). The CDR3 has 15 residues. In DNA, the CDR3 is TGTGCCAGTAGTCCTAGCGGGTGGGAGTCCTACGAGCAGTACTTC. This sequence encodes CASSPSGWESYEQYF. The whole variable domain, remainder taken from reference TRBV19 and TRBJ2-7, is DGGITQSPKYLFRKEGQNVTLSCEQNLNHDAMYWYRQDPGQGLRLIYYSQIVNDFQKGDIAEGYSVSREKKESFPLTVTSAQKNPTAFYLCASSPSGWESYEQYFGPGTRLTVT.

The chain combines TRBV9 with TRBJ2-3, with TRBD2 as a possible D gene (5 bases). The CDR3 is made up of 15 amino acids. With 0 bases removed from V and 0 bases from J, the gap between germline ends came to 8 bases. From germline, CDR1 is SGDLS and CDR2 YYNGEE. CDR3 in amino acids: CASSVVSGSTDTQYF. The CDR3 bases are TGTGCCAGCAGCGTAGTGTCGGGAAGCACAGATACGCAGTATTTT.

The genes are TRBV15 and TRBJ1-5, with D perhaps matching TRBD1 (6 bases). Germline V gene lookup returns CDR1 LNHNV and CDR2 YYDKDF (reference sequence). This CDR3 has 16 amino acids. The V gene lost 3 bases and the J gene lost 9 bases, with 21 bases spanning the gap. In DNA form, the CDR3 reads TGTGCCACCAGCAGTGGGGGCGAGGTCCGTTCCCGGCCCCAGCATTTT. Protein: CATSSGGEVRSRPQHF. The whole variable domain, remainder taken from reference TRBV15 and TRBJ1-5, is DAMVIQNPRYQVTQFGKPVTLSCSQTLNHNVMYWYQQKSSQAPKLLFHYYDKDFNNEADTPDNFQSRRPNTSFCFLDIRSPGLGDTAMYLCATSSGGEVRSRPQHFGDGTRLSIL.

This clone was detected only a few times. The V call is TRBV6-1, the J call TRBJ1-1, with D uncertain. Germline lookup yields CDR1 MNHNS and CDR2 SASEGT. This CDR3 has 13 amino acids. Trimming removed 1 base at V and 5 bases at J, with 8 bases between. The CDR3 coding sequence is TGTGCCAGCAGTGAAGGCTGGGCAACTGAAGCTTTCTTT. This encodes CASSEGWATEAFF.